Each of the 14 T cell receptor beta chains below was sequenced from the same sample in a study of blood T cells in healthy people across ages. The authors ran a second PCR of 7 to 11 cycles using a sample-barcoded 5' primer and a J-beta primer mix. TCRdb reanalysed the 5' RACE reads using MiXCR and keeps one entry per CDR3 protein. This table holds hundreds of thousands of distinct CDR3 sequences, about 61% found once. The source material was blood. The receptors here all came from a man aged 35 to 55 in good health.

The chain employs TRBV13 and TRBJ1-2; no clear D. The CDR3 is 12 amino acids. Trimming pared 0 bases from V and 8 bases from J, leaving 7 bases between. Germline loops: CDR1 PRHDT, CDR2 FYEKMQ (reference sequence). DNA of the CDR3: TGTGCCAGCAGCTTAGGGCGGGGAGGCTACACCTTC. Amino acids: CASSLGRGGYTF.

CDR3 DNA: TGTGCCAGCTCACGGATAGAATCGGGCAATGAGCAGTTCTTC. As protein: CASSRIESGNEQFF. The chain uses TRBV18 and TRBJ2-1; D is undetermined. The CDR3 sequence is 14 residues long. The germline CDR1 and CDR2 sequences are KGHSH and LQKENI. Trimming took 4 bases from V and 6 from J, leaving 13 bases between them.

This sequence joins TRBV28 and TRBJ2-2; TRBD1 might be the D (6 bases). This CDR3 is 15 amino acids long. The germline V gene has CDR1 MDHEN and CDR2 SYDVKM. V gave up 3 bases and J gave up 1 base, with 9 bases separating them. Here the CDR3 DNA reads TGTGCCAGCAGTTTCCCAGGGGAGAACACCGGGGAGCTGTTTTTT. Amino acids: CASSFPGENTGELFF.

The chain uses TRBV4-1 and TRBJ2-3, with D maybe TRBD2 (7 bases). The V gene's germline CDR1 is MGHRA and CDR2 YSYEKL. The CDR3 sequence is 17 residues long. V gave up 0 bases and J gave up 2 bases, with 15 bases separating them. In DNA form, the CDR3 reads TGCGCCAGCAGCCAAGATTGGGGGGGCGGCGCCACAGATACGCAGTATTTT. Its translation is CASSQDWGGGATDTQYF.

The chain carries TRBV29-1 and TRBJ1-1, with D possibly matching TRBD1 (6 bases). This CDR3 region has 12 residues. The germline V gene encodes CDR1 SQVTM and CDR2 ANQGSEA. Trimming cost V 5 bases and J 0 bases, with 7 bases left between them. CDR3 sequence (DNA): TGCAGCGTTAACAGGGTGAACACTGAAGCTTTCTTT. Its translation: CSVNRVNTEAFF.

CDR3 sequence (DNA): TGCAGTGCTAGAGAGGGACAGCTCTATGGCTACACCTTC. Protein sequence: CSAREGQLYGYTF. The V call is TRBV20-1, the J call TRBJ1-2; 7 bases line up with TRBD1. Germline V gene sequence: CDR1 DFQATT, CDR2 SNEGSKA (reference sequence). The CDR3 is made up of 13 amino acids. The V gene end was trimmed by 0 bases and the J gene end by 4 bases; junction bases not matched to a gene: 2.

V and J are TRBV7-2 and TRBJ2-5; tentatively, D is TRBD1 (5 bases). The CDR3 has 16 residues. The V end lost 5 bases, the J end lost 2 bases, and 18 bases lay between the germline ends. Germline V gene sequence: CDR1 SGHTA, CDR2 FQGNSA. This CDR3 reads CASSPLPRARQETQYF. The CDR3 DNA reads TGTGCCAGCAGCCCCCTCCCCAGGGCTAGGCAAGAGACCCAGTACTTC.

The V call is TRBV10-2, the J call TRBJ2-4; 12 bases map to TRBD2. V lost 6 bases and J lost 13; bases outside the gene matches: 10. Germline V gene data show CDR1 as WSHSY and CDR2 as SAAADI. The CDR3 covers 14 residues. CDR3 DNA: TGCGCCAGCAGGCCGGGACTAGCGGGTGTTGAGCAGTACTTC. Amino acid sequence: CASRPGLAGVEQYF.

This clonotype was found many times. The chain is built from TRBV7-2 and TRBJ2-5, with unresolved D. CDR3 length equals 16 residues. Trimming removed 6 bases at V and 4 bases at J, with 21 bases between. Germline assignment: CDR1 SGHTA and CDR2 FQGNSA. CDR3 region: CASSPRASIARETQYF. For the CDR3, the DNA is TGTGCCAGCAGTCCTCGCGCATCAATAGCACGAGAGACCCAGTACTTC.

Concerning this clonotype itself: The conserved final phenylalanine or tryptophan is absent from the CDR3, which likely points to a read error. The rearrangement uses TRBV5-6 and TRBJ1-4; a weak D match, TRBD1 (5 bases). Germline V gene lookup returns CDR1 SGHDT and CDR2 YYEEEE. Trimming shortened V by 3 bases and J by 7 bases, and 19 bases separated the two germline ends. The CDR3 totals 16 residues. CDR3 in amino acids: CASSCPGPVGGEKLFL. The CDR3 bases are TGTGCCAGCAGCTGTCCGGGACCCGTGGGGGGTGAAAAACTGTTTCTT.

V is TRBV28 and J is TRBJ1-2; no clear D. V lost 8 bases, J lost 6 bases, and 22 bases lay in between. Per germline, CDR1 MDHEN and CDR2 SYDVKM. The CDR3 sequence is 15 residues long. CDR3 DNA: TGTGCCAGCGCCCCCAGGTCCTGGACTAGTAATGGCTACACCTTC. As protein: CASAPRSWTSNGYTF.

The chain has TRBV6-6 and TRBJ2-1; 9 nucleotides line up with TRBD1. The CDR3 is 15 residues long. Germline lookup yields CDR1 MNHNY and CDR2 SVGAGI (reference sequence). V gave up 5 bases and J gave up 9 bases; unmatched junction bases: 11. This CDR3 reads CASSVTGGGSSEQFF. In nucleotides, the CDR3 is TGTGCCAGCAGTGTAACAGGGGGCGGGAGCAGTGAGCAGTTCTTC.

The V and J genes are TRBV29-1 and TRBJ2-5; 8 nucleotides line up with TRBD1. V was pared by 5 bases and J by 2 bases, with 4 bases of the junction left unmatched. Germline V gene data show CDR1 as SQVTM and CDR2 as ANQGSEA. The CDR3 is 13 amino acids. CDR3 residues: CSVSTGGQETQYF. Here the CDR3 DNA reads TGCAGCGTTTCTACAGGGGGACAAGAGACCCAGTACTTC.

This clonotype was observed a handful of times. The chain combines TRBV20-1 with TRBJ2-3; 7 nucleotides align to TRBD2. The CDR3 loop spans 16 amino acids. CDR1 DFQATT and CDR2 SNEGSKA come from the germline V gene (reference sequence). With V trimmed by 3 bases and J by 2 bases, 11 bases remained unmatched. The CDR3 sequence: CSASGLAATYTDTQYF. In DNA form, the CDR3 reads TGCAGTGCTAGTGGCCTAGCGGCTACATACACAGATACGCAGTATTTT.